Listed here is a single T cell receptor beta chain. Using immunoSEQ multiplex PCR, the repertoire was profiled, and TCRdb retains in-frame clones only, with some absent. The table lists 100,000 or so clones, around four fifths of them singletons, with 12% in the top ten. The record originates from a study of blood T cell repertoires in COVID-19. This CDR3 comprises 16 residues. CDR1 and CDR2 from the germline V gene are MGHDK and SYGVNS. Trimming pared 10 bases from V and 2 bases from J, leaving 21 bases between. Material: peripheral blood. The V call is TRBV25-1, the J call TRBJ2-4; D is perhaps TRBD2 (6 bases). This receptor was identified in a woman in her sixties or seventies with acute or convalescent COVID-19. The CDR3 is CATPAAPRETKNIQYF. CDR3 DNA: TGTGCCACCCCGGCAGCGCCACGGGAGACCAAAAACATTCAGTACTTC.